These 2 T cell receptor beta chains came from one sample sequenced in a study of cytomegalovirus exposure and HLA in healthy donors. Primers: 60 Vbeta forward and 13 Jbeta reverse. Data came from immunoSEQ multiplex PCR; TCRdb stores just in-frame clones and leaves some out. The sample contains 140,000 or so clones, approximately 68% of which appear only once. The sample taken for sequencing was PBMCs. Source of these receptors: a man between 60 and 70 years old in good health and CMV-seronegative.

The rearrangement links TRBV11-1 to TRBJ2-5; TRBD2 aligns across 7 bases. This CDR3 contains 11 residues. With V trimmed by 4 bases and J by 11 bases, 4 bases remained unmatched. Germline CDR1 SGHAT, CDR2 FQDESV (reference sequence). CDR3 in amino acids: CASSSRREQYF. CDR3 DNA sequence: TGTGCCAGCAGCTCCCGGCGGGAGCAGTACTTC. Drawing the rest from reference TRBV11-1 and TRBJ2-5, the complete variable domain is EAEVAQSPRYKITEKSQAVAFWCDPISGHATLYWYRQILGQGPELLVQFQDESVVDDSQLPKDRFSAERLKGVDSTLKIQPAELGDSAMYLCASSSRREQYFGPGTRLLVL.

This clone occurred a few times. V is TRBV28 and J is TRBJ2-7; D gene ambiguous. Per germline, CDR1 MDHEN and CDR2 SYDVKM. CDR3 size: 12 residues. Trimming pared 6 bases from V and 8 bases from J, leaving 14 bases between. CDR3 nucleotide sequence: TGTGCCAGCAGCTCAGTTATGAAAAAGCAGTACTTC. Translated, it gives CASSSVMKKQYF.